This T cell receptor (beta chain) was captured by sequencing in a study of cytomegalovirus exposure and HLA in healthy donors. Study-wide points: For most TCR sequences rarity was the rule, although some public TCRs occurred in many donors. In vitro experiments confirmed that a few CMV-associated chains were specific for CMV antigens. TCR beta chains numbering 164 were designated cytomegalovirus-associated.

Notes on this clone: No antigen is known for it.

This CDR3 region has 16 residues. The trim removed 0 bases at V and 3 bases at J, leaving 2 bases unmatched. Germline CDR1 is MRHNA and CDR2 is SNTAGT. Donors came from a validation cohort of some 110 subjects, distinct from the first 666-subject cohort. Data came from immunoSEQ multiplex PCR; TCRdb stores just in-frame clones and leaves some out. The profile shows some 49,000 clones, over 85% of them singletons. This chain links TRBV6-4 with TRBJ2-1; TRBD2 agrees at 10 bases. Sequencing used PBMCs. This sequence was found in a woman aged 18-29 years in good health and CMV-seropositive. CDR3 residues: CASSDSASGSYNEQFF. The CDR3 coding sequence is TGTGCCAGCAGTGACTCGGCTAGCGGGAGCTACAATGAGCAGTTCTTC.